This entry concerns a single TCR beta chain. It lacks a known antigen. Base qualities are not at hand, and no much larger clone is one base apart. This entry is derived from a study of STAT3 mutations in large granular lymphocyte leukemia (dated by TCRdb to between 2017 and 2020). With respect to the entire study: Canonical activating STAT3 mutations were detected in roughly half of the longitudinally sequenced T-LGLL patients. One or more immunosuppressive therapy regimens were given to more than half of T-LGLL patients, and hematologic response was seen in 40% to 50% of the treated patients. Patients with T-cell large granular lymphocyte leukemia underwent serial deep sequencing of TCRbeta CDR3 and STAT3 to reconstruct clonal hierarchy and dynamics. From an initial cohort of 200 to 250 LGL patients, 15 to 20 representative T-LGLL cases were selected for longitudinal TCRbeta and STAT3 sequencing. Two patients with natural killer LGL leukemia were also sequenced longitudinally as controls within the study. For each patient, sequencing was performed at an average of approximately 4 time points, with a range of 2 to 8 samplings.

CDR1 MNHEY and CDR2 SMNVEV are derived from the germline V gene (reference sequence). V and J are truncated by 6 bases and 0 bases respectively, leaving an intervening sequence of 18 bases. The CDR3 has 16 amino acids, counting the end cysteine and phenylalanine. Just the 48-base CDR3 DNA is kept, in frame starting at base 1. General conclusions and limits of the study: Linking therapy response to changes in TCR clonal burden was complicated by variable intervals between samplings and by differing treatment regimens. In several patients, dominant TCR clone burden exceeded STAT3 mutant burden, suggesting STAT3 mutation arose secondarily within a pre-expanded clone. Every T-LGLL patient showed at least one immunodominant TCRbeta clonotype, and about half showed multiple immunodominant subclonotypes. Persisting codominant clonotypes in some patients meant a small but highly pathogenic clone may have been missed. Because no samples were available when a clone first appeared, clonal expansion was inferred from samplings taken at other points. TCR clonotype switching after therapy was seen in about 35% of the 18 patients, with all newly emerging clones being STAT3 wild type.

The same DNA, extracted from blood mononuclear cells, served for both TCR sequencing and STAT3 sequencing. TCRbeta libraries were sequenced on an Illumina MiSeq, averaging roughly 40,000 productive templates per sample. The immunoSEQ assay, which uses multiplex PCR amplification, was used to generate TCRbeta CDR3 libraries. From the authors' description of their analysis: Following a previously defined approach, repertoire diversity was calculated, and values close to 0 point to extremely monoclonal samples. TCRdb obtained this table from immuneACCESS and retained in-frame rearrangements with V and J assigned. These tables miss some clones; where compared with another copy, unresolved V genes account for less than half of the shortfall, and the remainder is unexplained. From that table come the V and J calls and clone size; the DNA was used to work out D and trimming. In this sample the table shows under 20,000 clones, approximately 90% of which occur a single time. The top ten hold just under 45% of the sample.

This chain is built from TRBV27 and TRBJ2-7, and the D gene may be TRBD1, 6 bases matching. The specimen sequenced was peripheral blood mononuclear cells. This sequence originates from a man between 60 and 70 years old with T-cell large granular lymphocyte leukemia. Some clones in this sample may be carry-over from other donors' samples. The age is the age at diagnosis. The CDR3 region reads CASRTERQGPSYEQYF. DNA sequence: TGTGCCAGCAGAACCGAAAGGCAGGGGCCCTCCTACGAGCAGTACTTC.